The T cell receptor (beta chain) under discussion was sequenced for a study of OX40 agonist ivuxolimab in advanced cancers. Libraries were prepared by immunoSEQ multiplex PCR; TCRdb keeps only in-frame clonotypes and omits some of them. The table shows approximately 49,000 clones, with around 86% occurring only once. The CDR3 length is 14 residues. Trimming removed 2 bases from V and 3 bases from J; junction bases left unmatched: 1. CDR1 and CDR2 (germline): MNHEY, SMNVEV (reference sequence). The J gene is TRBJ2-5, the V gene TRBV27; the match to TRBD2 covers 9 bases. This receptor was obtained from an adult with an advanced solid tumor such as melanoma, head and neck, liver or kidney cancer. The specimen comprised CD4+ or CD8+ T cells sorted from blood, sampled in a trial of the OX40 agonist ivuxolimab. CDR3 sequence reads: CASSLGGGEETQYF. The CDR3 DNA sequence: TGTGCCAGCAGTTTAGGCGGGGGGGAAGAGACCCAGTACTTC.